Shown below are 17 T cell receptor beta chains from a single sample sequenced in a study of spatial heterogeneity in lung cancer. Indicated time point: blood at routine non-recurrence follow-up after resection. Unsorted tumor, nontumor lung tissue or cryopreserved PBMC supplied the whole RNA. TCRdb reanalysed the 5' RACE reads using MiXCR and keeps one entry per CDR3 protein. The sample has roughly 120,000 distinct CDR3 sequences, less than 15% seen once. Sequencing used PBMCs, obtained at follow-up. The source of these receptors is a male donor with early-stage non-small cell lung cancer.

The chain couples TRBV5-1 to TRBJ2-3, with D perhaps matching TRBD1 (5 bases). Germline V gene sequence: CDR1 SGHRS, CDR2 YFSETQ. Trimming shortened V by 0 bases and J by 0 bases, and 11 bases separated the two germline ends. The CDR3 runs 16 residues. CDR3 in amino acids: CASSLGQTSSTDTQYF. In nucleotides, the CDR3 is TGCGCCAGCAGCTTGGGACAGACATCTAGCACAGATACGCAGTATTTT. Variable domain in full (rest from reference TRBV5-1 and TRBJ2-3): KAGVTQTPRYLIKTRGQQVTLSCSPISGHRSVSWYQQTPGQGLQFLFEYFSETQRNKGNFPGRFSGRQFSNSRSEMNVSTLELGDSALYLCASSLGQTSSTDTQYFGPGTRLTVL.

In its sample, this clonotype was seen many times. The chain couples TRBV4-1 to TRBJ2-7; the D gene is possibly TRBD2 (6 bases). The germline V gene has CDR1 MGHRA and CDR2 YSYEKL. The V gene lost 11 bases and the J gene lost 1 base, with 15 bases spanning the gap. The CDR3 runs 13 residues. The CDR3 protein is CASMGTRSYEQYF. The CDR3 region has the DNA TGCGCCTCGATGGGGACTCGGTCCTACGAGCAGTACTTC.

CDR3: CASSSGRSSYNEQFF. The DNA for the CDR3 is TGCGCCAGCAGCTCAGGACGCAGCTCCTACAATGAGCAGTTCTTC. The chain carries TRBV5-1 and TRBJ2-1; D uncertain. Trimming took off 3 bases at V and 0 bases at J, with 10 bases between the two ends. This CDR3 is built from 15 residues. CDR1 SGHRS and CDR2 YFSETQ come from the germline V gene.

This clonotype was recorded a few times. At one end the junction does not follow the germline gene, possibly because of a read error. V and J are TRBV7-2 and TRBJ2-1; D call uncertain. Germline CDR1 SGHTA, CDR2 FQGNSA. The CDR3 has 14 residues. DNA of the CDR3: TGTGCCAGCAGCTTAGCGATGGCGTACAGTGAGCAGTTCTTC. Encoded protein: CASSLAMAYSEQFF.

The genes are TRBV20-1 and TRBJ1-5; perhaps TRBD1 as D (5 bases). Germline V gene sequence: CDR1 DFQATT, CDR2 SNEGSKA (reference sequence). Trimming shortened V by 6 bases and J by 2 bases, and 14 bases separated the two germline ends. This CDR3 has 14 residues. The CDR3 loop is CSAKTVQGNQPQHF. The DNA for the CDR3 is TGCAGTGCCAAGACAGTCCAAGGCAATCAGCCCCAGCATTTT.

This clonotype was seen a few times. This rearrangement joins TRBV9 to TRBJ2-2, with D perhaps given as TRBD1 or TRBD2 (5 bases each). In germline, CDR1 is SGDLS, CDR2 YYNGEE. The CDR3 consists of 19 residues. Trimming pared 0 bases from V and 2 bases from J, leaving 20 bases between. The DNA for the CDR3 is TGTGCCAGCAGCGTAGGAGGGGACGGCAAGCTTCCTAACACCGGGGAGCTGTTTTTT. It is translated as CASSVGGDGKLPNTGELFF.

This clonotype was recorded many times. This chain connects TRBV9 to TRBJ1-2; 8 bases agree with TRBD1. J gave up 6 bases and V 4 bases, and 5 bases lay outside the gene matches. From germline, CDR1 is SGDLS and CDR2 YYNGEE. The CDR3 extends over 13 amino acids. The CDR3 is CASSPPRGHGYTF. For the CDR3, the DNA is TGTGCCAGCAGCCCCCCCAGGGGGCATGGCTACACCTTC.

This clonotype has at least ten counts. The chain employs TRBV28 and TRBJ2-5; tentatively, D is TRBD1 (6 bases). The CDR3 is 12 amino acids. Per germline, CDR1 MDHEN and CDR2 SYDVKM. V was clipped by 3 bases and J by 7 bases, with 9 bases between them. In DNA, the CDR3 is TGTGCCAGCAGTTTCAGGGGTGGGACCCAGTACTTC. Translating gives CASSFRGGTQYF.

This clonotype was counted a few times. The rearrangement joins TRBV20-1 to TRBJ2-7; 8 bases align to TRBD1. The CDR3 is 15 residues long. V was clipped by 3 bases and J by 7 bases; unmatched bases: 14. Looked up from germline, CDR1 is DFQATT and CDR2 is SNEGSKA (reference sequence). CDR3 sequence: CSARELAGGTIEQYF. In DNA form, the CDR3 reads TGCAGTGCTAGGGAACTAGCAGGGGGCACTATAGAGCAGTACTTC.

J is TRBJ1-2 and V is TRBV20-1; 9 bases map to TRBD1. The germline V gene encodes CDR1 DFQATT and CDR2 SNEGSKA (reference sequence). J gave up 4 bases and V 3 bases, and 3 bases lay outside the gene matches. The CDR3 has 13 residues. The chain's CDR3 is CSARVDRGYGYTF. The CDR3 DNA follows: TGCAGTGCTAGGGTGGACAGGGGCTATGGCTACACCTTC.

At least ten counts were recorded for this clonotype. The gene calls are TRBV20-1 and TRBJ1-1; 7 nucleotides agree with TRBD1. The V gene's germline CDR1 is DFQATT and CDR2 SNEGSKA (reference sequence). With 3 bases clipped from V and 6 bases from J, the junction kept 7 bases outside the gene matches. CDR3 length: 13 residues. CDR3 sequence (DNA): TGCAGTGCTAGGGCTTCAGGGGGATCTGAAGCTTTCTTT. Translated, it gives CSARASGGSEAFF.

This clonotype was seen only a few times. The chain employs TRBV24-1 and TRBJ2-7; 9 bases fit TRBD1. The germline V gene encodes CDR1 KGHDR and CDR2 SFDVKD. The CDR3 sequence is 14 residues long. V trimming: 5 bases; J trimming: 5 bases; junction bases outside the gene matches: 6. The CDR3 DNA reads TGTGCCACCAGTGTCACAGGGGGCGGCCACGAGCAGTACTTC. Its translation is CATSVTGGGHEQYF.

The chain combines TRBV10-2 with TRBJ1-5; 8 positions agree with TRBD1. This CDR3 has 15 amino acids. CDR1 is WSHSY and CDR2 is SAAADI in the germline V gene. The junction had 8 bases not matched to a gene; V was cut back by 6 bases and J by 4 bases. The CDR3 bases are TGCGCCAGCAGATTGGACAGGGCGGGGAATCAGCCCCAGCATTTT. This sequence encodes CASRLDRAGNQPQHF.

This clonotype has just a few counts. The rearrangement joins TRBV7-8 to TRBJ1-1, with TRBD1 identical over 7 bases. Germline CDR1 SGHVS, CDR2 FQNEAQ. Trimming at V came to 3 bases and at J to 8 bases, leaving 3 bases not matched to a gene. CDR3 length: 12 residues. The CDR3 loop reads CASSFKDREAFF. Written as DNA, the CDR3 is TGTGCCAGCAGCTTCAAGGACAGGGAAGCTTTCTTT.

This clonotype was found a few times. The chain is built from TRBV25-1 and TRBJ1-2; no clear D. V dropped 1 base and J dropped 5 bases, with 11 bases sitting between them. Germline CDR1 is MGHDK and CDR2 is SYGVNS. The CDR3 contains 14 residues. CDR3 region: CASSESPRAYGYTF. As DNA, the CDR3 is TGTGCCAGCAGTGAATCGCCCCGGGCTTATGGCTACACCTTC.

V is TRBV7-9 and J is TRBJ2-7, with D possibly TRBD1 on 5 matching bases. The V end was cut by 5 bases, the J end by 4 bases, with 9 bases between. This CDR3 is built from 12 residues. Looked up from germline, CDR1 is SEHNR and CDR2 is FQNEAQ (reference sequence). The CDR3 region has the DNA TGTGCCAGCAGCCTGACAGCTTACGAGCAGTACTTC. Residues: CASSLTAYEQYF.

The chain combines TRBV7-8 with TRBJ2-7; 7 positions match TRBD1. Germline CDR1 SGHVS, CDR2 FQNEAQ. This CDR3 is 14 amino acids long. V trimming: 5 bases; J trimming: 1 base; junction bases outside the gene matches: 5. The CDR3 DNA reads TGTGCCAGCAGCGTCCGACAGGGTTCCTACGAGCAGTACTTC. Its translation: CASSVRQGSYEQYF.